These 15 T cell receptor beta chains were all obtained from the same sample, sequenced in a study of OX40 agonist ivuxolimab in advanced cancers. Generated by immunoSEQ multiplex PCR, the TCRdb table keeps only in-frame clones and is missing some. The sample has tens of thousands of clones; approximately 90% are singletons. The sample consisted of CD4+ or CD8+ T cells sorted from blood, taken in a trial of the OX40 agonist ivuxolimab. Source of these receptors: an adult with an advanced solid tumor such as melanoma, head and neck, liver or kidney cancer.

The chain carries TRBV15 and TRBJ2-7; tentatively, D is TRBD1 (7 bases). Looked up from germline, CDR1 is LNHNV and CDR2 is YYDKDF (reference sequence). The ends were cut back, 5 bases at V and 3 bases at J, with 14 bases in the middle. The CDR3 consists of 14 residues. This CDR3 is CATSGQGGFYEQYF. The CDR3 nucleotides are TGTGCCACCAGCGGCCAGGGGGGCTTCTACGAGCAGTACTTC.

J is TRBJ2-7 and V is TRBV7-2; 10 bases align to TRBD2. Germline trimming cut 5 bases from V and 4 bases from J; bases unmatched to any gene: 5. The length of the CDR3 is 14 residues. Germline CDR1 SGHTA, CDR2 FQGNSA. Written as DNA, the CDR3 is TGTGCCAGCAGCCCTAGCGGGAGATCTTACGAGCAGTACTTC. Protein: CASSPSGRSYEQYF.

This clone was seen once. The genes are TRBV11-3 and TRBJ1-5; weak D call: TRBD1 (6 bases). V gave up 1 base and J gave up 4 bases, with 14 bases separating them. Looked up from germline, CDR1 is SGHNT and CDR2 is YENEEA. This CDR3 is 16 amino acids long. This CDR3 is CASSLGAGEGNQPQHF. CDR3 bases: TGTGCCAGCAGCTTAGGAGCAGGGGAAGGGAATCAGCCCCAGCATTTT.

This chain connects TRBV19 to TRBJ2-5; D unclear. The ends were cut back, 7 bases at V and 2 bases at J, with 14 bases in the middle. The CDR3 has 14 residues. The V gene's germline CDR1 is LNHDA and CDR2 SQIVND (reference sequence). The chain's CDR3 is CASKTGSHQETQYF. The CDR3 bases are TGTGCCAGTAAGACGGGCTCACATCAAGAGACCCAGTACTTC.

This clone appeared once. The V and J genes are TRBV5-1 and TRBJ2-1; 14 bases are a match to TRBD2. The CDR3 contains 15 residues. V was pared by 3 bases and J by 9 bases, with 5 bases of the junction left unmatched. Per the germline V gene, CDR1 is SGHRS and CDR2 is YFSETQ. CDR3 residues: CASSWGLAGEGEQFF. DNA for the CDR3: TGCGCCAGCAGCTGGGGACTAGCGGGAGAAGGTGAGCAGTTCTTC.

This chain joins TRBV7-2 and TRBJ2-4; 7 bases are shared with TRBD2. Germline-derived CDR1 and CDR2 are SGHTA and FQGNSA. CDR3 size: 15 residues. Trimming at V came to 4 bases and at J to 7 bases, leaving 10 bases not matched to a gene. The CDR3 protein is CASSSLGGSWNIQYF. CDR3 DNA sequence: TGTGCCAGCAGCTCCTTGGGCGGGAGTTGGAACATTCAGTACTTC. The full variable domain, with the rest looked up from reference TRBV7-2 and TRBJ2-4, is GAGVSQSPSNKVTEKGKDVELRCDPISGHTALYWYRQSLGQGLEFLIYFQGNSAPDKSGLPSDRFSAERTGGSVSTLTIQRTQQEDSAVYLCASSSLGGSWNIQYFGAGTRLSVL.

V gene TRBV11-2 combines with J gene TRBJ2-7, with 10 bases that match TRBD2. Per germline, CDR1 SGHAT and CDR2 FQNNGV. The CDR3 sequence is 15 residues long. With V trimmed by 3 bases and J by 4 bases, 6 bases remained unmatched. CDR3 bases: TGTGCCAGCAGCTTCGGGTCTAGCGGGGGTTACGAGCAGTACTTC. Amino acid sequence: CASSFGSSGGYEQYF.

The genes are TRBV11-3 and TRBJ1-5; D unresolved. Germline CDR1 and CDR2: SGHNT and YENEEA. The CDR3 has 13 amino acids. Trimming removed 0 bases at V and 4 bases at J, with 4 bases between. In DNA, the CDR3 is TGTGCCAGCAGCTTAGAGACAAATCAGCCCCAGCATTTT. Protein sequence: CASSLETNQPQHF.

The genes are TRBV5-6 and TRBJ1-3; a weak D match, TRBD1 (6 bases). CDR3 length equals 16 residues. The V end was cut by 5 bases, the J end by 0 bases, with 15 bases between. The V gene's germline CDR1 is SGHDT and CDR2 YYEEEE. This CDR3 reads CASSFPGTHSGNTIYF. CDR3 nucleotide sequence: TGTGCCAGCAGTTTTCCTGGGACACACTCTGGAAACACCATATATTTT.

The V and J genes are TRBV7-6 and TRBJ2-1, with 13 positions matching TRBD2. Germline-derived CDR1 and CDR2 are SGHVS and FNYEAQ. Losses at the gene ends were 5 bases for V and 4 bases for J; bases not matched to a gene: 2. CDR3 size: 15 residues. In DNA form, the CDR3 reads TGTGCCAGCAGCGGGACTAGCGGGGTTTACAATGAGCAGTTCTTC. The encoded protein is CASSGTSGVYNEQFF.

This clone rates as medium-sized. The sample carries other DNA sequences with the same CDR3. The V gene is TRBV9, the J gene TRBJ2-3; D may be TRBD1 (6 bases). The CDR3 sequence is 15 residues long. Germline CDR1 reads SGDLS; CDR2 reads YYNGEE. V gave up 0 bases and J gave up 1 base, with 9 bases separating them. CDR3 amino acids: CASSVEQGRTDTQYF. CDR3 in DNA: TGTGCCAGCAGCGTAGAACAGGGCCGCACAGATACGCAGTATTTT.

The chain employs TRBV2 and TRBJ2-1; 9 bases match TRBD2. Germline CDR1 and CDR2: SNHLY and FYNNEI. J was trimmed by 10 bases and V by 2 bases; bases with no gene match: 9. This CDR3 has 15 amino acids. The CDR3 nucleotides read TGTGCCAGCAGTGAATTGGCGGGGGGGGCCCGGGAGCAGTTCTTC. Encoded protein: CASSELAGGAREQFF.

The chain is built from TRBV7-6 and TRBJ1-2; unclear D gene. The V end was cut by 5 bases, the J end by 4 bases, with 14 bases between. CDR3 length: 14 residues. CDR1 is SGHVS and CDR2 is FNYEAQ in the germline V gene. The CDR3 loop is CASSLPGPPYGYTF. For the CDR3, the DNA is TGTGCCAGCAGCCTTCCCGGGCCCCCCTATGGCTACACCTTC.

The chain is built from TRBV9 and TRBJ2-6; weak D call: TRBD2 (5 bases). Germline values: CDR1 SGDLS, CDR2 YYNGEE. V lost 4 bases, J lost 2 bases, and 13 bases lay in between. The CDR3 extends over 16 amino acids. CDR3 bases: TGTGCCAGCAGCCCCCGAGGGCCAACTGGGGCCAACGTCCTGACTTTC. It translates to CASSPRGPTGANVLTF.

This sequence joins TRBV11-2 and TRBJ1-1; D remains unclear. V lost 4 bases and J 7 bases, leaving 16 bases between the germline ends. Germline CDR1 SGHAT, CDR2 FQNNGV. This CDR3 is 14 amino acids long. For the CDR3, the DNA is TGTGCCAGCAGCTCGTCGCAGGTGGCTGGTGAAGCTTTCTTT. This gives the protein CASSSSQVAGEAFF.